This TCR beta chain was profiled in a study of shared clonotypes between healthy human individuals. As for the study in general: Every donor yielded three CD4 naive, three CD4 memory, two CD8 naive and one CD8 memory plate. General study findings and limits: Despite large depth, rarefaction showed incomplete sorted-subset sequencing.

V lost 0 bases to trimming and J lost 7 bases; unmatched junction nucleotides: 6. Per germline, CDR1 ENHRY and CDR2 SYGVKD. The CDR3 totals 15 residues. Deep-level running was used for the assay. Here immunoSEQ multiplex PCR was the method, and the copy in TCRdb shows in-frame clones only, minus some. The table lists a few million clones, 90% to 96% of them singletons. Details on this clone: Its antigen is not known.

This chain connects TRBV10-3 to TRBJ2-1; TRBD2 matches at 7 bases. This clonotype was sampled from a man between 18 and 35 years old in good health. Sequenced sample: naive CD4+ T cells sorted from blood. As to subset: CD45RA+ positively selected. The CDR3 DNA reads as TGTGCCATCAGTGAGTCGGTAGCGGGCAGGAATGAGCAGTTCTTC. This gives the protein CAISESVAGRNEQFF.